These T cell receptor beta chains were read from a single sample in a study of identical twins. TCRdb independently ran MiXCR on the 5' RACE reads; one entry per CDR3 protein. This sample yields fewer than 800,000 distinct CDR3 sequences, of which 7.1% are seen a single time; around 1.6% belongs to the top ten. These data are also associated with another study on yellow fever vaccine responses in identical twins.

What was sequenced was PBMCs. The source of these receptors is a woman between 18 and 29 years old in good health. Both conserved end residues are part of each CDR3. Fields, in order: D gene, J gene, clone size, V gene, CDR3 DNA, CDR3 protein. A D gene is named only where the DNA matches it firmly. Not every row has a clone size; where given, it reads once, few, many or a size class.

d_gene: NA; j_gene: TRBJ2-2; abundance: many; v_gene: TRBV5-1; CDR3nt: TGCGCCAGCAGCTCCGGGGGTACGTTCACCGGGGAGCTGTTTTTT; CDR3aa: CASSSGGTFTGELFF
d_gene: TRBD1; j_gene: TRBJ2-5; abundance: NA; v_gene: TRBV11-2; CDR3nt: TGTGCCAGCAGCTTATCCGGGACAGGGGGAGAGACCCAGTACTTC; CDR3aa: CASSLSGTGGETQYF
d_gene: NA; j_gene: TRBJ2-2; abundance: NA; v_gene: TRBV6-1; CDR3nt: TGTGCCAGCAGAGCTAGGGGGAACACCGGGGAGCTGTTTTTT; CDR3aa: CASRARGNTGELFF
d_gene: NA; j_gene: TRBJ2-1; abundance: NA; v_gene: TRBV11-2; CDR3nt: TGTGCCAGCAAGGTTCCTAAGCTTGGGTACAATGAGCAGTTCTTC; CDR3aa: CASKVPKLGYNEQFF
d_gene: TRBD1; j_gene: TRBJ1-1; abundance: NA; v_gene: TRBV20-1; CDR3nt: TGCAGTGCTCAGTCCGGGACAGGGAACACTGAAGCTTTCTTT; CDR3aa: CSAQSGTGNTEAFF
d_gene: NA; j_gene: TRBJ2-5; abundance: many; v_gene: TRBV10-3; CDR3nt: TGTGCCATCAGTGGTTCTAGCGTGAGGGGAGAGACCCAGTACTTC; CDR3aa: CAISGSSVRGETQYF
d_gene: TRBD2; j_gene: TRBJ2-1; abundance: NA; v_gene: TRBV5-1; CDR3nt: TGCGCCAGCAGCTTGGAGGTGGGGGGGAACAATGAGCAGTTCTTC; CDR3aa: CASSLEVGGNNEQFF
d_gene: TRBD2; j_gene: TRBJ2-7; abundance: few; v_gene: TRBV29-1; CDR3nt: TGCAGCGTAACTAGCGGGGTATCCTACGAGCAGTACTTC; CDR3aa: CSVTSGVSYEQYF
d_gene: TRBD1; j_gene: TRBJ2-2; abundance: NA; v_gene: TRBV7-9; CDR3nt: TGTGCCAGCAGCCACAGGGGCTTGGACACCGGGGAGCTGTTTTTT; CDR3aa: CASSHRGLDTGELFF
d_gene: TRBD1; j_gene: TRBJ2-5; abundance: many; v_gene: TRBV4-1; CDR3nt: TGCGCCAGCAGCGAACAGGGGATCCAAGAGACCCAGTACTTC; CDR3aa: CASSEQGIQETQYF
d_gene: NA; j_gene: TRBJ1-1; abundance: many; v_gene: TRBV12-3/TRBV12-4; CDR3nt: TGTGCCAGCCACCCCCGGCAGGGACGGAACACTGAAGCTTTCTTT; CDR3aa: CASHPRQGRNTEAFF
d_gene: TRBD1; j_gene: TRBJ1-6; abundance: many; v_gene: TRBV27; CDR3nt: TGTGCCAGCAGTCCTACCGGGACAGTCGATTCACCCCTCCACTTT; CDR3aa: CASSPTGTVDSPLHF
d_gene: NA; j_gene: TRBJ1-3; abundance: few; v_gene: TRBV2; CDR3nt: TGTGCCAGCAGTGAAACACCGAGCTCTGGAAACACCATATATTTT; CDR3aa: CASSETPSSGNTIYF
d_gene: NA; j_gene: TRBJ1-5; abundance: many; v_gene: TRBV18; CDR3nt: TGTGCCAGCTCACCAGTGGGCGGGAATCAGCCCCAGCATTTT; CDR3aa: CASSPVGGNQPQHF
d_gene: NA; j_gene: TRBJ2-7; abundance: few; v_gene: TRBV5-4; CDR3nt: TGTGCCAGCAGTTTCGGCGGGCTACAGTTTTTTCCCGAGCAGTACTTC; CDR3aa: CASSFGGLQFFPEQYF
d_gene: TRBD2; j_gene: TRBJ2-1; abundance: many; v_gene: TRBV15; CDR3nt: TGTGCCACCAGCACATTCCTAGCGGCCTCCTACAATGAGCAGTTCTTC; CDR3aa: CATSTFLAASYNEQFF
d_gene: NA; j_gene: TRBJ2-5; abundance: NA; v_gene: TRBV5-1; CDR3nt: TGCGCCAGCAGCTTGGATAGTCAGAGGTCAGAGACCCAGTACTTC; CDR3aa: CASSLDSQRSETQYF
d_gene: NA; j_gene: TRBJ2-1; abundance: NA; v_gene: TRBV20-1; CDR3nt: TGCAGTGCTACCACCGGGACCCCGAACTCCTACAATGAGCAGTTCTTC; CDR3aa: CSATTGTPNSYNEQFF
d_gene: TRBD1; j_gene: TRBJ1-3; abundance: many; v_gene: TRBV12-3/TRBV12-4; CDR3nt: TGTGCCAGCAGTCCCCTCCAGGGGGCAGCTGGAAACACCATATATTTT; CDR3aa: CASSPLQGAAGNTIYF
d_gene: NA; j_gene: TRBJ1-1; abundance: few; v_gene: TRBV7-9; CDR3nt: TGTGCCAGCAGCTGGTATAACACTGAAGCTTTCTTT; CDR3aa: CASSWYNTEAFF
d_gene: NA; j_gene: TRBJ1-2; abundance: many; v_gene: TRBV5-5; CDR3nt: TGTGCCAGCAGCTTGGGGTGGGCCTACGACTATGGCTACACCTTC; CDR3aa: CASSLGWAYDYGYTF
d_gene: TRBD2; j_gene: TRBJ2-7; abundance: many; v_gene: TRBV5-6; CDR3nt: TGTGCCAGCAGCCGGAAAGTTAGCGGGAGGTTCGAGCAGTACTTC; CDR3aa: CASSRKVSGRFEQYF
d_gene: NA; j_gene: TRBJ2-5; abundance: many; v_gene: TRBV20-1; CDR3nt: TGCAGTGCCCCTACTCGATCTGCGGCCCAGTACTTC; CDR3aa: CSAPTRSAAQYF
d_gene: NA; j_gene: TRBJ2-2; abundance: few; v_gene: TRBV10-3; CDR3nt: TGTGCCATCAGTGAGTGGCAGGCCAACACCGGGGAGCTGTTTTTT; CDR3aa: CAISEWQANTGELFF
d_gene: TRBD1; j_gene: TRBJ2-3; abundance: NA; v_gene: TRBV14; CDR3nt: TGTGCCAGCAGCCGCCTCCGGGACAGGATTTTCACAGATACGCAGTATTTT; CDR3aa: CASSRLRDRIFTDTQYF
d_gene: TRBD1; j_gene: TRBJ1-4; abundance: NA; v_gene: TRBV29-1; CDR3nt: TGCAGCGCCCAGGGACAGGGTTCGGGGGAAAAACTGTTTTTT; CDR3aa: CSAQGQGSGEKLFF
d_gene: NA; j_gene: TRBJ2-5; abundance: many; v_gene: TRBV6-1; CDR3nt: TGTGCGAGCACCCCCGCCCCAAGGGAGACCCAGTACTTC; CDR3aa: CASTPAPRETQYF
d_gene: TRBD2; j_gene: TRBJ2-3; abundance: many; v_gene: TRBV5-1; CDR3nt: TGCGCCAGCAGCCCGTTACTAGCGGGAAGCTCAGATACGCAGTATTTT; CDR3aa: CASSPLLAGSSDTQYF
d_gene: NA; j_gene: TRBJ2-7; abundance: NA; v_gene: TRBV5-1; CDR3nt: TGCGCCAGCAGCCCGACCGTCCACGAGCAGTACTTC; CDR3aa: CASSPTVHEQYF
d_gene: TRBD1; j_gene: TRBJ1-4; abundance: many; v_gene: TRBV10-3; CDR3nt: TGTGCCATCCGACAGGGAGCAACTAATGAAAAACTGTTTTTT; CDR3aa: CAIRQGATNEKLFF